A selection of T cell receptor beta chains follows, all from one sample in a study of OX40 agonist ivuxolimab in advanced cancers. Using immunoSEQ multiplex PCR, the repertoire was profiled, and TCRdb retains in-frame clones only, with some absent. The sample lists almost 70,000 clones, about 88% seen once, with roughly 4% in the top ten. Material: CD4+ or CD8+ T cells sorted from blood, obtained in a trial of the OX40 agonist ivuxolimab. Receptors were obtained from an adult with an advanced solid tumor such as melanoma, head and neck, liver or kidney cancer. Both conserved end residues are part of each CDR3. Each record gives: clone size, V gene, J gene, D gene, CDR3 DNA, CDR3 protein. A D gene is named only where the DNA matches it firmly. Not all rows give a size; the values are once, few, many and, for expanded clones, a class.

>.|TRBV5-8|TRBJ1-5|.
TGTGCCAGCAGCTTATACGTTCGGGGTAATCAGCCCCAGCATTTT
CASSLYVRGNQPQHF
>.|TRBV10-3|TRBJ1-3|.
TGTGCCATCAGTGGAGGGGGGCGACTCTCTGGAAACACCATATATTTT
CAISGGGRLSGNTIYF
>.|TRBV7-3|TRBJ2-3|.
TGTGCCAGCAGCTTATGGGGCACAGATACGCAGTATTTT
CASSLWGTDTQYF
>.|TRBV6-1|TRBJ1-3|.
TGTGCCAGCAGTGACGGCAGACTCACTGGAAACACCATATATTTT
CASSDGRLTGNTIYF
>.|TRBV30|TRBJ2-7|.
TGTGCCTGGAGTGGGCTTTACGAGCAGTACTTC
CAWSGLYEQYF
>.|TRBV19|TRBJ2-2|.
TGTGCCAGTAGTATAGATCGGCAGGGATGGGGGACCGGGGAGCTGTTTTTT
CASSIDRQGWGTGELFF
>few|TRBV19|TRBJ2-5|TRBD2
TGTGCCAGTAGTATAGGGGGAGGGCGGGAGACCCAGTACTTC
CASSIGGGRETQYF
>.|TRBV2|TRBJ2-2|.
TGTGCCAGCAAGGGAGTAGCGGAGTTCACCGGGGAGCTGTTTTTT
CASKGVAEFTGELFF
>.|TRBV29-1|TRBJ1-1|.
TGCAGCGTTGTTTCCCTCGACCACCCGAGGACTGAAGCTTTCTTT
CSVVSLDHPRTEAFF
>few|TRBV7-3|TRBJ1-1|TRBD1
TGTGCCAGCAGCTTAGGACAGGGGAGCACTGAAGCTTTCTTT
CASSLGQGSTEAFF
>.|TRBV18|TRBJ2-3|TRBD2
TGTGCCAGCTCATCTAGCGGGAGACCAGATACGCAGTATTTT
CASSSSGRPDTQYF
>.|TRBV7-3|TRBJ2-5|TRBD1
TGTGCCAGCAGCTTGACAGGGTATGAGACCCAGTACTTC
CASSLTGYETQYF
>.|TRBV6-5|TRBJ1-2|.
TGTGCCAGCAGTTACCTCGGCCCCACCTATGGCTACACCTTC
CASSYLGPTYGYTF
>.|TRBV10-3|TRBJ2-1|TRBD2
TGTGCCATGGGACTAGCGGGTGGTAATGAGCAGTTCTTC
CAMGLAGGNEQFF
>once|TRBV9|TRBJ2-3|.
TGTGCCAGCAGCGTAGAAATAGGGACAGATACGCAGTATTTT
CASSVEIGTDTQYF
>.|TRBV6-6|TRBJ1-1|.
TGTGCCAGCAATGAAAGCCCCTCGAACACTGAAGCTTTCTTT
CASNESPSNTEAFF
>.|TRBV19|TRBJ2-6|.
TGTGCCAGTCTTGGGGCGGGCGGCAACGTCCTGACTTTC
CASLGAGGNVLTF
>.|TRBV30|TRBJ2-5|.
TGTGCCTGGGGACGAGAGACCCAGTACTTC
CAWGRETQYF
>.|TRBV5-1|TRBJ2-1|TRBD2
TGCGCCAGCAGCTTGGCCGAGACAGCCGGGACTAGCGGGAGGAGCAGGCAGTTCTTC
CASSLAETAGTSGRSRQFF
>.|TRBV4-1|TRBJ2-3|TRBD2
TGCGCCAGCAGCCAAGTGCCGACTAGCGGGAGTAGCACAGATACGCAGTATTTT
CASSQVPTSGSSTDTQYF
>.|TRBV7-6|TRBJ1-1|.
TGTGCCAGCAGCTTAGGCAGGGGGAACACTGAAGCTTTCTTT
CASSLGRGNTEAFF
>.|TRBV18|TRBJ2-2|TRBD2
TGTGCCAGCTCACCAGGGCTAGCGGGGAACACCGGGGAGCTGTTTTTT
CASSPGLAGNTGELFF
>.|TRBV28|TRBJ2-3|.
TGTGCCAGCAGCCTAAGGGGAGATACGCAGTATTTT
CASSLRGDTQYF
>.|TRBV5-1|TRBJ2-3|.
TGCGCCAGCAGCGGAGGCCAGACAGCAGATACGCAGTATTTT
CASSGGQTADTQYF
>.|TRBV12-2|TRBJ1-2|.
TGTGCAAGTCGCTTAGCGAAGGACGCTGGGGGTGGCTACACCTTC
CASRLAKDAGGGYTF
>.|TRBV20-1|TRBJ1-2|.
TGCAGTGTCAGGGCAAACTATGGCTACACCTTC
CSVRANYGYTF
>.|TRBV7-2|TRBJ2-1|.
TGTGCCAGCAGCTTAAGGTCACGAGAGCAGTTCTTC
CASSLRSREQFF
>.|TRBV7-7|TRBJ1-1|.
TGTGCCAGCAGCTTGAACACTGGCACTGAAGCTTTCTTT
CASSLNTGTEAFF
>.|TRBV6-5|TRBJ2-3|.
TGTGCCAGCAGTTACTCGGGAGCCACAGATACGCAGTATTTT
CASSYSGATDTQYF
>.|TRBV6-1|TRBJ2-7|.
TGTGCCAGCAGCGCGGCGGGGTACGAGCAGTACTTC
CASSAAGYEQYF
>.|TRBV6-4|TRBJ1-1|.
TGTGCCATCACAGGGTACACTGAAGCTTTCTTT
CAITGYTEAFF
>.|TRBV5-4|TRBJ2-7|TRBD2
TGTGCCAGCAGCCCCGGACTAGCGGGGTCCTACGAGCAGTACTTC
CASSPGLAGSYEQYF
>few|TRBV4-3|TRBJ2-5|.
TGCGCCAGCAGCAACCGACTAGACGAGACCCAGTACTTC
CASSNRLDETQYF
>.|TRBV15|TRBJ2-7|TRBD1
TGTGCCACCAGCACTATACCGGGACAGGGGGCCTACGAGCAGTACTTC
CATSTIPGQGAYEQYF
>.|TRBV5-1|TRBJ2-2|TRBD1
TGCGCCAGCAGCTTGGCCACGACAGGGACCGGGGAGCTGTTTTTT
CASSLATTGTGELFF
>.|TRBV19|TRBJ1-2|.
TGTGCCAGTAGTATCAGCGGTCCGGGCGGCTACACCTTC
CASSISGPGGYTF
>few|TRBV28|TRBJ1-5|.
TGTGCCAGCAGTAAAGGCTGGATACAGGGAAGTCAGCCCCAGCATTTT
CASSKGWIQGSQPQHF
>.|TRBV7-3|TRBJ2-5|TRBD1
TGTGCCAGCAGCGAATCGCCCGGGACAGCTGCCGAGACCCAGTACTTC
CASSESPGTAAETQYF